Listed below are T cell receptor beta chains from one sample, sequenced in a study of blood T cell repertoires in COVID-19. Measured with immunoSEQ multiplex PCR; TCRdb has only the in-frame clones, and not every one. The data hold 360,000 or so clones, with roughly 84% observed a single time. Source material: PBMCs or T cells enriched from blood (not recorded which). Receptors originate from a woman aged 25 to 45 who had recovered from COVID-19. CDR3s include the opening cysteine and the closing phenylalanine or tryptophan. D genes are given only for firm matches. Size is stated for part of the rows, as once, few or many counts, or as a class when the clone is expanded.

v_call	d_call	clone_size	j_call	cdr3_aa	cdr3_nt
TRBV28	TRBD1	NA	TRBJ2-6	CASSTTGGINVLTF	TGTGCCAGCAGTACCACAGGGGGTATAAACGTCCTGACTTTC
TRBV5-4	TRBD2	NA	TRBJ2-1	CASNRLAGGDEQFF	TGTGCCAGCAACAGGCTAGCGGGAGGGGATGAGCAGTTCTTC
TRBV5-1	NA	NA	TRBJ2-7	CASSPGPDYEQYF	TGCGCCAGCAGCCCGGGTCCTGACTACGAGCAGTACTTC
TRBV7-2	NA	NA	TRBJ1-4	CASSFRPTFLATNEKLFF	TGTGCCAGCAGCTTTCGCCCTACGTTTCTGGCAACTAATGAAAAACTGTTTTTT
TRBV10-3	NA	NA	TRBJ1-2	CAISNTGSANYGYTF	TGTGCCATCAGTAATACAGGGAGCGCTAACTATGGCTACACCTTC
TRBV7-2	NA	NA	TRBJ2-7	CASSSYRDFPSYEQYF	TGTGCCAGCAGCTCGTACCGGGACTTTCCTTCCTACGAGCAGTACTTC
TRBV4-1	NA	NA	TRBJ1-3	CASSQAGSGNTIYF	TGCGCCAGCAGCCAAGCAGGATCTGGAAACACCATATATTTT
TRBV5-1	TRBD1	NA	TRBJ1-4	CASSSGQGQATNEKLFF	TGCGCCAGCAGCTCCGGACAGGGGCAGGCAACTAATGAAAAACTGTTTTTT
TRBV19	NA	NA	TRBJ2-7	CASSRDWSSYEQYF	TGTGCCAGTAGCCGGGACTGGAGCTCCTACGAGCAGTACTTC
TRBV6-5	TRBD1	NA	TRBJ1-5	CASRDPDRGNQPQHF	TGTGCCAGCAGGGATCCCGACAGGGGAAATCAGCCCCAGCATTTT
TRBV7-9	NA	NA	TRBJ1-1	CASSLGGANTEAFF	TGTGCCAGCAGCTTGGGCGGGGCGAACACTGAAGCTTTCTTT
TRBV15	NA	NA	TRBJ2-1	CATSEGWPGLYNEQFF	TGTGCCACCAGCGAAGGCTGGCCGGGACTCTACAATGAGCAGTTCTTC
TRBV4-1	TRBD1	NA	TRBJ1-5	CASRRTGESNQPQHF	TGCGCCAGCAGGAGGACAGGGGAGAGCAATCAGCCCCAGCATTTT
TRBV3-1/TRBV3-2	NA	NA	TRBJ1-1	CASSQGAGMNTEAFF	TGTGCCAGCAGCCAGGGGGCTGGAATGAACACTGAAGCTTTCTTT
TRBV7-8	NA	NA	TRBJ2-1	CASRRRTASTYNEQFF	TGTGCCAGCAGACGAAGGACAGCCTCAACCTACAATGAGCAGTTCTTC
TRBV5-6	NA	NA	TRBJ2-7	CASSYTGLEQYF	TGTGCCAGCAGCTATACAGGCCTCGAGCAGTACTTC
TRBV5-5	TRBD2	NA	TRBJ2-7	CASSWTSATYEQYF	TGTGCCAGCAGCTGGACTAGCGCAACCTACGAGCAGTACTTC
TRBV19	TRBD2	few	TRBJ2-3	CASGRGRDTDTQYF	TGTGCCAGTGGGAGAGGGAGGGATACAGATACGCAGTATTTT
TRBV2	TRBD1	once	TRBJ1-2	CASSDQGADYGYTF	TGTGCCAGCAGTGATCAGGGGGCGGACTATGGCTACACCTTC
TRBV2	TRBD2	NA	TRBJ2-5	CASSERTSGRSRYQETQYF	TGTGCCAGCAGTGAAAGGACTAGCGGGAGAAGTAGGTACCAAGAGACCCAGTACTTC
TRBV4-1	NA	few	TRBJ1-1	CASSQERVTNTEAFF	TGCGCCAGCAGCCAAGAAAGAGTTACTAACACTGAAGCTTTCTTT
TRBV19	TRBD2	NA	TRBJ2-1	CASSSLAGGANEQFF	TGTGCCAGTAGCTCACTAGCGGGAGGAGCCAATGAGCAGTTCTTC
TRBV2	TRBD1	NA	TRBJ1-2	CASGMTGTGAGYTF	TGTGCCAGCGGGATGACCGGGACAGGGGCCGGCTACACCTTC
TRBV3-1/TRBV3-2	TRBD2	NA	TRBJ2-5	CASSQSTSGGADGYF	TGTGCCAGCAGCCAGTCTACTAGCGGGGGGGCTGATGGGTACTTC
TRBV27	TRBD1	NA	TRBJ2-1	CASSLPAVSGTGLYNEQFF	TGTGCCAGCAGTTTACCGGCCGTCTCCGGGACAGGGTTATACAATGAGCAGTTCTTC
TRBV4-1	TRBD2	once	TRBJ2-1	CASSRGVLAGDHEQFF	TGCGCCAGCAGCCGAGGAGTACTAGCGGGAGACCATGAGCAGTTCTTC
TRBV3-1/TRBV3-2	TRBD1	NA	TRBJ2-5	CASSQGDRVAETQYF	TGTGCCAGCAGCCAGGGGGACAGGGTGGCAGAGACCCAGTACTTC
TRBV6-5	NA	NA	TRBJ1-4	CASSSEQGNEKLFF	TGTGCCAGCAGTTCCGAACAGGGTAATGAAAAACTGTTTTTT
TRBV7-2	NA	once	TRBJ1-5	CASSFTSGASQPQHF	TGTGCCAGCAGCTTTACTTCAGGCGCCTCTCAGCCCCAGCATTTT
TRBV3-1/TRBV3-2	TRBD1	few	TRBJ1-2	CASSQGDRLFYGYTF	TGTGCCAGCAGCCAAGGGGACAGGCTCTTCTATGGCTACACCTTC
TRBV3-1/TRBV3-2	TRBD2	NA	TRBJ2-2	CASSRSGGPNTGELFF	TGTGCCAGCAGCCGCAGCGGGGGTCCGAACACCGGGGAGCTGTTTTTT
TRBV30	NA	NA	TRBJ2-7	CAWSGPFGQRISYEQYF	TGTGCCTGGAGTGGCCCCTTTGGACAGAGGATTTCCTACGAGCAGTACTTC
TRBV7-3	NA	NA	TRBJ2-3	CASSSQGTDTQYF	TGTGCCAGCAGCTCACAGGGTACAGATACGCAGTATTTT
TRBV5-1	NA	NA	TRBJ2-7	CASSSGQDSSYEQYF	TGCGCCAGCAGCTCTGGCCAGGATAGCTCCTACGAGCAGTACTTC
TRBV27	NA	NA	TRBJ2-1	CASSLIPTNYNEQFF	TGTGCCAGCAGTTTAATTCCCACTAACTACAATGAGCAGTTCTTC
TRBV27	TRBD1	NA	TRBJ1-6	CASNPGQGYYNSPLHF	TGTGCCAGCAATCCGGGACAGGGTTACTATAATTCACCCCTCCACTTT
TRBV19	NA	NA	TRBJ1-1	CASSISVTVEAFF	TGTGCCAGTAGTATTTCTGTAACAGTTGAAGCTTTCTTT
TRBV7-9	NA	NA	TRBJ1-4	CASSSPWEEKLFF	TGTGCCAGCAGCTCCCCATGGGAGGAAAAACTGTTTTTT
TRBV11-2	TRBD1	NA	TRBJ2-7	CASSQNRGTYEQYF	TGTGCCAGCAGCCAAAACAGGGGAACCTACGAGCAGTACTTC
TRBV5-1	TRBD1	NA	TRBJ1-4	CASRITGGPNEKLFF	TGCGCCAGCAGGATTACAGGGGGGCCGAATGAAAAACTGTTTTTT
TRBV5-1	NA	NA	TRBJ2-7	CASRQTAGEQYF	TGCGCCAGCAGACAGACGGCTGGGGAGCAGTACTTC